Shown below are 16 T cell receptor beta chains from a single sample sequenced in a study of T cell responses to AZD1222 COVID-19 vaccine. Clones were read by immunoSEQ multiplex PCR, and TCRdb kept only the in-frame ones, dropping some. The data contain about 83,000 clones, 85% to 90% of them singletons. The sample consisted of peripheral blood, taken on day 0 of AZD1222 vaccination. These receptor sequences come from an adult in good health.

This clone was seen only once. The chain employs TRBV27 and TRBJ2-1, with a tentative D call TRBD2 (7 bases). Germline loops: CDR1 MNHEY, CDR2 SMNVEV (reference sequence). The CDR3 is made up of 12 amino acids. V lost 6 bases and J lost 10, with 13 bases in between. CDR3: CASSRRGGEQFF. DNA for the CDR3: TGTGCCAGCAGCCGCAGGGGAGGGGAGCAGTTCTTC.

In its sample, this clone was seen a few times. CDR3 in DNA: TGTGCCAGCAGTGACACGAGTGCAGTGGGGTACGAGCAGTACTTC. It encodes CASSDTSAVGYEQYF. The chain couples TRBV2 to TRBJ2-7; D remains ambiguous. Looked up from germline, CDR1 is SNHLY and CDR2 is FYNNEI. Trimming removed 3 bases from V and 4 bases from J, with 16 bases in between. The CDR3 consists of 15 residues.

The chain employs TRBV6-5 and TRBJ1-4; D gene ambiguous. The V gene lost 8 bases and the J gene lost 3 bases, with 13 bases spanning the gap. Germline assignment: CDR1 MNHEY and CDR2 SVGAGI. This CDR3 has 14 amino acids. CDR3 DNA sequence: TGTGCCAGCGGCCGCCTCGGGCCTAATGAAAAACTGTTTTTT. It encodes CASGRLGPNEKLFF.

The rearrangement links TRBV19 to TRBJ2-1; D not resolved. Germline V gene lookup returns CDR1 LNHDA and CDR2 SQIVND (reference sequence). The V end was cut by 3 bases, the J end by 3 bases, with 3 bases between. The CDR3 loop spans 12 amino acids. CDR3 coding DNA: TGTGCCAGTAGTATCTACTACAATGAGCAGTTCTTC. It encodes CASSIYYNEQFF.

This chain connects TRBV4-1 to TRBJ1-5, with D possibly being TRBD1 (5 bases). The CDR3 length is 14 residues. CDR1 MGHRA and CDR2 YSYEKL come from the germline V gene. Between the trimmed V and J ends, which lost 0 bases and 7 bases, there was a span of 10 bases. CDR3 loop: CASSQEGVGQPQHF. The CDR3 coding sequence is TGCGCCAGCAGCCAAGAAGGGGTGGGACAGCCCCAGCATTTT.

The chain joins TRBV5-6 to TRBJ2-3; 7 positions agree with TRBD1. The CDR3 length is 12 residues. V was pared by 10 bases and J by 1 base, with 3 bases of the junction left unmatched. Germline V gene data show CDR1 as SGHDT and CDR2 as YYEEEE. The CDR3, as DNA: TGTGCCGGAGGACAGGGCACAGATACGCAGTATTTT. Residues: CAGGQGTDTQYF.

The chain couples TRBV5-6 to TRBJ2-1; D is ambiguous. Germline V gives CDR1 SGHDT, CDR2 YYEEEE. CDR3 length: 12 amino acids. V lost 5 bases, J lost 5 bases, and 8 bases lay in between. The CDR3 spells CASSSYDNEQFF. CDR3 bases: TGTGCCAGCAGTTCCTACGACAATGAGCAGTTCTTC. Supplemented by reference TRBV5-6 and TRBJ2-1, the full variable domain reads DAGVTQSPTHLIKTRGQQVTLRCSPKSGHDTVSWYQQALGQGPQFIFQYYEEEERQRGNFPDRFSGHQFPNYSSELNVNALLLGDSALYLCASSSYDNEQFFGPGTRLTVL.

The genes are TRBV5-6 and TRBJ2-1; 8 bases line up with TRBD2. Losses at the gene ends were 4 bases for V and 1 base for J; bases not matched to a gene: 4. Germline V gene lookup returns CDR1 SGHDT and CDR2 YYEEEE. This CDR3 region has 15 residues. The CDR3 protein is CASSQAGASYNEQFF. The CDR3, as DNA: TGTGCCAGCAGCCAAGCGGGAGCGTCCTACAATGAGCAGTTCTTC.

The chain couples TRBV19 to TRBJ2-3, with TRBD1 identical over 7 bases. Germline V gene sequence: CDR1 LNHDA, CDR2 SQIVND (reference sequence). This CDR3 spans 14 amino acids. The J segment lost 0 bases and the V segment lost 5 bases, leaving 2 bases of the junction unmatched. This chain's CDR3 is CASSQGVSTDTQYF. The CDR3 coding sequence is TGTGCCAGTAGTCAGGGGGTTAGCACAGATACGCAGTATTTT.

The CDR3 DNA reads TGTGCCTGGAAGGCAGAGACCCAGTACTTC. It specifies CAWKAETQYF. The chain uses TRBV30 and TRBJ2-5; D is undetermined. V gave up 4 bases and J gave up 4 bases, with 4 bases separating them. This CDR3 spans 10 amino acids. CDR1 is GTSNPN and CDR2 is SVGIG in the germline V gene (reference sequence).

This sequence joins TRBV11-2 and TRBJ2-3; 9 bases are a match to TRBD2. Germline CDR1 SGHAT, CDR2 FQNNGV. V was clipped by 1 base and J by 5 bases; unmatched bases: 4. The CDR3 sequence is 15 residues long. CDR3 DNA sequence: TGTGCCAGCAGCTTAGGCGGGAGGGCCAAAGATACGCAGTATTTT. Protein sequence: CASSLGGRAKDTQYF.

This chain connects TRBV28 to TRBJ2-5, with D possibly called TRBD1 or TRBD2 (5 bases each). Trimming pared 6 bases from V and 7 bases from J, leaving 15 bases between. CDR1 is MDHEN and CDR2 is SYDVKM in the germline V gene. The CDR3 loop spans 13 amino acids. The CDR3 DNA is TGTGCCAGCAGATCACGGGGCCAGGGGACCCAGTACTTC. This encodes CASRSRGQGTQYF.

The V gene is TRBV6-5, the J gene TRBJ2-2, with D possibly matching TRBD1 (5 bases). There are 14 residues in the CDR3. Trimming took off 2 bases at V and 2 bases at J, with 6 bases between the two ends. Germline V gives CDR1 MNHEY, CDR2 SVGAGI. The CDR3 DNA reads TGTGCCAGCAGTTACCAGGGAAACACCGGGGAGCTGTTTTTT. Its protein product is CASSYQGNTGELFF.

The rearrangement links TRBV10-3 to TRBJ1-1, with 9 bases identical to TRBD1. The CDR3 spans 17 residues. The V and J ends lost 5 bases and 8 bases, in that order; junction bases with no gene match: 18. CDR1 is ENHRY, CDR2 SYGVKD, per germline. CDR3 nucleotides: TGTGCCATCAGTAAAGGTCCCGGGACAGGGTCAAATTTCGAAGCTTTCTTT. It encodes CAISKGPGTGSNFEAFF.

The chain is built from TRBV7-2 and TRBJ2-5; a weak D match, TRBD1 (6 bases). V was pared by 1 base and J by 1 base, with 10 bases between. The CDR3 sequence is 15 residues long. Germline V CDR1 and CDR2: SGHTA, FQGNSA. This CDR3 is CASSLGDTTQETQYF. Written as DNA, the CDR3 is TGTGCCAGCAGCTTAGGGGACACCACCCAAGAGACCCAGTACTTC.

V and J are TRBV6-6 and TRBJ2-3; TRBD2 aligns across 11 bases. This CDR3 region has 15 residues. The V and J ends lost 5 bases and 5 bases, in that order; junction bases with no gene match: 6. Germline CDR1 reads MNHNY; CDR2 reads SVGAGI (reference sequence). The CDR3 DNA reads as TGTGCCAGCAGTCCGGGACTAGCGGCAGGAGATACGCAGTATTTT. Protein sequence: CASSPGLAAGDTQYF.